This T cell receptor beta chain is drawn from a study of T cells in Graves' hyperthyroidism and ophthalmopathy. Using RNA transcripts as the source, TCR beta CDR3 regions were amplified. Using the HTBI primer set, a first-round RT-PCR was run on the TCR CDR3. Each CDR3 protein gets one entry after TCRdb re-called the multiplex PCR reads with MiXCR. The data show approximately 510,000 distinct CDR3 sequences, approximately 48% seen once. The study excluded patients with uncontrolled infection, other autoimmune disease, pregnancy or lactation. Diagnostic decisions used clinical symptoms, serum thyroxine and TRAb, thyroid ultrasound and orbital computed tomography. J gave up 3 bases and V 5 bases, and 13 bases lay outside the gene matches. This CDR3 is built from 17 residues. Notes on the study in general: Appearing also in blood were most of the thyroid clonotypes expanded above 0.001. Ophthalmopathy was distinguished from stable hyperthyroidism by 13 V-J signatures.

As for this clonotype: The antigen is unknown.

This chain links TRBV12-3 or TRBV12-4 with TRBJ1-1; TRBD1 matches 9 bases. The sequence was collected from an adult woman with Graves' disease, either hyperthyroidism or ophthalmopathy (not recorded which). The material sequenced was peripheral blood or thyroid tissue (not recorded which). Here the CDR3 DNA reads TGTGCCAGCAGTCCCGACAGGGGGTGGGTTTCGGACACTGAAGCTTTCTTT. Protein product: CASSPDRGWVSDTEAFF.